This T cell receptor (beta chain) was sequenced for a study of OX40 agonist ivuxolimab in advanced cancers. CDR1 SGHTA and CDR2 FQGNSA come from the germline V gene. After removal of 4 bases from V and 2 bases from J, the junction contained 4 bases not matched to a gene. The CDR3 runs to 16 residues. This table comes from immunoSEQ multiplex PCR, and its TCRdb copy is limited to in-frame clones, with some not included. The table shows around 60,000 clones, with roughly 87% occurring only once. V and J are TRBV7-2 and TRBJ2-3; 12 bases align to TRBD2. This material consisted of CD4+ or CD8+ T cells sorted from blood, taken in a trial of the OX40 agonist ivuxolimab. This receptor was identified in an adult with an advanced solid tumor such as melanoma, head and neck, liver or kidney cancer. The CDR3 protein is CASSSGLAGITDTQYF. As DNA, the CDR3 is TGTGCCAGCAGCTCCGGACTAGCGGGAATCACAGATACGCAGTATTTT.